A single count supports the clone carrying this TCR beta chain. These data belong to a study of OX40 agonist ivuxolimab in advanced cancers. The length of the CDR3 is 16 residues. V was shortened by 6 bases and J by 4 bases, with 22 bases between the two germline ends. Germline CDR1 and CDR2: SGHRS and YFSETQ. The protocol was immunoSEQ multiplex PCR, while the TCRdb copy is restricted to in-frame clones and leaves out a portion. The sample lists 45,000 to 60,000 clones; around 74% were seen once. The sample consisted of CD4+ or CD8+ T cells sorted from blood, taken in a trial of the OX40 agonist ivuxolimab. The gene calls are TRBV5-1 and TRBJ2-5, with D possibly being TRBD1 or TRBD2 (6 bases each). The TCR sequence derives from an adult with an advanced solid tumor such as melanoma, head and neck, liver or kidney cancer. The CDR3 spells CASTNSGTMEGETQYF. CDR3 DNA: TGCGCCAGCACCAATTCCGGGACAATGGAGGGAGAGACCCAGTACTTC.